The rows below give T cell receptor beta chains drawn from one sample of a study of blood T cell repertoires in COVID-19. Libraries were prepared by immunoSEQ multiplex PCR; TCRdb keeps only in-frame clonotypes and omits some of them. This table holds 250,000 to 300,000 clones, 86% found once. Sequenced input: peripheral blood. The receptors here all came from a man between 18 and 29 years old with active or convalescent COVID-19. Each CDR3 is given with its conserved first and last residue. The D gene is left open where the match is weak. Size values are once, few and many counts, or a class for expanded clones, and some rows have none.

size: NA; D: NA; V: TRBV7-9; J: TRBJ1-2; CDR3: CASSLDNPSQGGYTF; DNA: TGTGCCAGCAGCTTAGACAACCCGTCCCAGGGTGGCTACACCTTC
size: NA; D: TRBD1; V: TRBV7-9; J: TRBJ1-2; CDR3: CASSTTGARTYTF; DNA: TGTGCCAGCAGCACAACAGGGGCCCGGACCTACACCTTC
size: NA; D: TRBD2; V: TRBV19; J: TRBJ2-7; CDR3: CASSVGLAGGYEQYF; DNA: TGTGCCAGTAGTGTTGGACTAGCGGGAGGCTACGAGCAGTACTTC
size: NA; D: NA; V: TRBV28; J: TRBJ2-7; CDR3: CASSLSLITDSPLSYEQYF; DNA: TGTGCCAGCAGTTTATCCTTGATCACCGACAGTCCCCTCTCCTACGAGCAGTACTTC
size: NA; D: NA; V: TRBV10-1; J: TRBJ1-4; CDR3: CASSEVWGRNEKLFF; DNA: TGCGCCAGCAGTGAGGTCTGGGGGCGAAATGAAAAACTGTTTTTT
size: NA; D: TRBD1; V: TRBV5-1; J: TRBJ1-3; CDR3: CASSPSTGVNTIYF; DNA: TGCGCCAGCAGCCCGAGTACAGGGGTAAACACCATATATTTT
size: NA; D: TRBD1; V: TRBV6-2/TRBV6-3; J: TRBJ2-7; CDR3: CASSSGQTYEQYF; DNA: TGTGCCAGCAGTTCGGGACAGACCTACGAGCAGTACTTC
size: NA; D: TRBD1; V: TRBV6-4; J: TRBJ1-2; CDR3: CASRGQGDDGYTF; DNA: TGTGCCAGCAGGGGACAGGGGGACGATGGCTACACCTTC
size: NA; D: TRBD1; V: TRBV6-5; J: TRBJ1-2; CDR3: CASSLRDRGTYGYTF; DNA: TGTGCCAGCAGCTTGCGGGACAGGGGAACCTATGGCTACACCTTC
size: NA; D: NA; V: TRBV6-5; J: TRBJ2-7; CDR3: CASIGGARYEQYF; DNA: TGTGCCAGCATCGGAGGGGCCCGCTACGAGCAGTACTTC
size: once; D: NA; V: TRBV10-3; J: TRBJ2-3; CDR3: CAIKYSIQGTDTQYF; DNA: TGTGCCATCAAGTATTCCATCCAGGGCACAGATACGCAGTATTTT
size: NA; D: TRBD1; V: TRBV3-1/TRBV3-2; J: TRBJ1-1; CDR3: CASSHQGGDTEAFF; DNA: TGTGCCAGCAGCCATCAGGGGGGAGACACTGAAGCTTTCTTT
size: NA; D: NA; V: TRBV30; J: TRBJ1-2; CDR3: CAWNRWGKRGYTF; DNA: TGTGCCTGGAACCGATGGGGAAAGCGGGGCTACACCTTC
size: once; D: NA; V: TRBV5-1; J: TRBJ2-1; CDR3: CASSPGNSRYNEQFF; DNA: TGCGCCAGCAGCCCGGGGAACAGTCGGTACAATGAGCAGTTCTTC
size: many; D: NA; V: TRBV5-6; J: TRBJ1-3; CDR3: CASSLPQKGNTIYF; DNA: TGTGCCAGCAGCTTGCCACAGAAAGGAAACACCATATATTTT
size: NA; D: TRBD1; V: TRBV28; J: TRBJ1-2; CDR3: CASSLQVGGGGYTF; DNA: TGTGCCAGCAGTCTCCAAGTAGGGGGCGGTGGCTACACCTTC
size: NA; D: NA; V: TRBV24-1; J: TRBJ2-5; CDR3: CATSDVGDIFETQYF; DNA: TGTGCCACCAGTGATGTAGGGGACATTTTCGAGACCCAGTACTTC
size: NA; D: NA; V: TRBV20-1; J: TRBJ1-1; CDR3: CSAPTSTEAFF; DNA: TGCAGTGCTCCAACCAGCACTGAAGCTTTCTTT
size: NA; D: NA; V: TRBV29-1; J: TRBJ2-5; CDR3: CSVDRGRETQYF; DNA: TGCAGCGTTGACCGGGGGAGAGAGACCCAGTACTTC
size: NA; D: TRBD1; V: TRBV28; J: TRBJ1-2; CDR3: CASTLTGSYGYTF; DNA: TGTGCCAGCACCCTGACAGGGAGCTATGGCTACACCTTC
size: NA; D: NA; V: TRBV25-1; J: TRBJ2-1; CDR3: CASIDAGSQFF; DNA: TGTGCCAGCATCGACGCAGGGTCACAGTTCTTC
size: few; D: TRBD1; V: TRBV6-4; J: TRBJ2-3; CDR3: CASSDGTAPTDTQYF; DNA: TGTGCCAGCAGTGACGGGACAGCCCCCACAGATACGCAGTATTTT
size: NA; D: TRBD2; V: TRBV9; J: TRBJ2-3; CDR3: CASSVAAPLLPLAGAQDTQYF; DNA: TGTGCCAGCAGCGTAGCTGCCCCTCTGCTTCCCCTAGCGGGAGCTCAAGATACGCAGTATTTT
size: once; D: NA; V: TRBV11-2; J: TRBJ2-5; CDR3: CASSPERAQGTQYF; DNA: TGTGCCAGCAGCCCAGAGCGGGCCCAAGGGACCCAGTACTTC
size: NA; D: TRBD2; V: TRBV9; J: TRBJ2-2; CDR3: CASSGGLAGGNTGELFF; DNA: TGTGCCAGCAGCGGGGGACTAGCGGGAGGTAACACCGGGGAGCTGTTTTTT
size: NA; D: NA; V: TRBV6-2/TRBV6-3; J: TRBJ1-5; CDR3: CASSNRDQPQHF; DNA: TGTGCCAGCAGCAACAGGGATCAGCCCCAGCATTTT
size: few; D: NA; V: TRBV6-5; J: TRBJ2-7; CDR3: CASSLNSYEQYF; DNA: TGTGCCAGCAGCCTTAACTCCTACGAGCAGTACTTC
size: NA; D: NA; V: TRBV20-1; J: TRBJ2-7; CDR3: CSAEIAYEQYF; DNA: TGCAGTGCTGAGATTGCCTACGAGCAGTACTTC
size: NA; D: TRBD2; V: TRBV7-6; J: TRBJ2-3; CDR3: CASSLRAGGQNTDTQYF; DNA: TGTGCCAGCAGCTTGAGGGCGGGGGGGCAAAACACAGATACGCAGTATTTT
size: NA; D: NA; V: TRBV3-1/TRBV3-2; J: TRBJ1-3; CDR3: CATLFNRDSGNTIYF; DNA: TGTGCCACCCTATTCAACAGGGACTCTGGAAACACCATATATTTT
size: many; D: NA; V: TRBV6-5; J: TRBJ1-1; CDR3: CASSPGLYAFF; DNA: TGTGCCAGCAGTCCAGGCCTTTATGCTTTCTTT
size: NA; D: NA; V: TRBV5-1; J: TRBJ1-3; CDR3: CASSLAHRGWGTIYF; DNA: TGCGCCAGCAGCTTGGCCCACAGAGGGTGGGGCACCATATATTTT
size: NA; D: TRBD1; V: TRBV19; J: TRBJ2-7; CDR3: CASSSPGTGAGYEQYF; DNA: TGTGCCAGTAGTAGCCCTGGGACAGGGGCCGGGTACGAGCAGTACTTC
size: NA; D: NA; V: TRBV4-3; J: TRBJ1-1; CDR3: CASTTAVEMNTEAFF; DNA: TGCGCCAGCACCACCGCTGTAGAAATGAACACTGAAGCTTTCTTT
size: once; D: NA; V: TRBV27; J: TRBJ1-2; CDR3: CASSPHRVGGDYTF; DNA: TGTGCCAGCAGTCCTCACAGGGTCGGAGGAGACTACACCTTC
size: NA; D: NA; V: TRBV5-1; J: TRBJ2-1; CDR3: CASSLGFGEGDEQFF; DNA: TGCGCCAGCAGCTTGGGTTTCGGGGAAGGCGATGAGCAGTTCTTC
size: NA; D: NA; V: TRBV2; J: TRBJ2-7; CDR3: CASSVQGNEQYF; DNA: TGTGCCAGCAGCGTTCAGGGAAACGAGCAGTACTTC
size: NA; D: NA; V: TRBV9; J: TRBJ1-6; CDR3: CASRRDASQSSPLHF; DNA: TGTGCCAGCAGGCGGGACGCCAGTCAGAGTTCACCCCTCCACTTT